This T cell receptor (beta chain) came from a study of siplizumab effects on memory and regulatory T cells. Broader study findings: Treg-derived clones made up an average of about 73% of mappable alloreactive CD4+ clones with siplizumab and over 25% in controls. Memory T cells appeared less diverse than naive cells, which seemed to contribute substantially to alloresponse.

The study assayed approximately 100,000 TCR templates per sample. Profiling relied on immunoSEQ multiplex PCR, and the TCRdb table lists in-frame clones only, not all of them. This sample has about 100,000 clones, with more than 85% found just once. On this clone: Its antigen is currently unknown.

The sequenced sample was CD4+ T cells sorted from blood. This receptor was identified in a human donor in good health.

CDR3 amino acids: CASSLAWGANTEAFF. The CDR3 DNA reads as TGTGCCAGCAGCTTAGCCTGGGGGGCAAACACTGAAGCTTTCTTT. The rearrangement joins TRBV11-2 to TRBJ1-1; D possibly corresponds to TRBD1 (6 bases). CDR1 and CDR2 from the germline V gene are SGHAT and FQNNGV. This CDR3 region has 15 residues. The V gene lost 1 base and the J gene lost 2 bases, with 11 bases spanning the gap.